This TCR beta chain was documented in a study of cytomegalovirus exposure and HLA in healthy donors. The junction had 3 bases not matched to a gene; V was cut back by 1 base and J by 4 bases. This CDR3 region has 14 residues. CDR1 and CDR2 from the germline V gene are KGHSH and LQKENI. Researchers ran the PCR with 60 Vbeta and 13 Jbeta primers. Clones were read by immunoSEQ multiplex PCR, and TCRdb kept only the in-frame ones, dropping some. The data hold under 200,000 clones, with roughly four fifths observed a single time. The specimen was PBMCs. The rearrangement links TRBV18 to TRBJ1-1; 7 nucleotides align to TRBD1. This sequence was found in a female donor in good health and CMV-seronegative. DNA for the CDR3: TGTGCCAGCTCACCACGACAGGGCCCCACTGAAGCTTTCTTT. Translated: CASSPRQGPTEAFF.